The source of this T cell receptor (beta chain) is a study of CD8 T cells in Susac syndrome (dated 2019 in TCRdb). Some background on the complete study: Among the Susac syndrome patients who were sequenced, clinically active disease was present in over 5 and clinical remission was observed in about eight. The study used repertoire sequencing to test whether antigen drove CD8+ T cell activation and differentiation in Susac syndrome. At blood withdrawal, Susac syndrome patients were either therapy-naive, taking corticosteroids (in some cases with IVIg as well), or taking IVIg alone.

High-throughput TCR beta sequencing profiled peripheral blood CD8+ and CD4+ T cells from healthy donors, Susac syndrome patients and multiple sclerosis patients. The Susac syndrome patients fulfilled recently defined diagnostic criteria for either definite or probable disease. Bulk CD8+ and CD4+ T cells were purified by magnetic negative isolation, whereas CD8+ TEMRA cells were enriched by FACS. Blood was drawn into EDTA tubes, processed within 24 hours, and PBMCs were isolated by density gradient centrifugation. PBMCs intended for TCR sequencing were cryopreserved in liquid nitrogen and were subsequently thawed in a 37 degrees C water bath. A purity of at least 90% was achieved for sorted or isolated CD4+, CD8+ and CD8+ TEMRA cells. RNA was extracted with the RNeasy kit and 0.5 to 1 ug was reverse transcribed using random hexamers. The immunoSEQ multiplex PCR assay, which covers 54 Vbeta and 13 Jbeta segments, was used to amplify TCR beta CDR3 regions. Bias from PCR amplification was corrected by using a synthetic template baseline for primer optimization and for computational correction. Under the source paper's analysis protocol: Reads were assigned to V, D and J genes according to IMGT and analyzed in immunoSEQ Analyzer, with only productive sequences retained. To calculate clonality, Shannon entropy was normalized by log2 of the number of productive unique sequences and then subtracted from one. Public and private clones were assessed among the 100 most prevalent clones of each patient and control. Clones were defined as Susac-specific if absent from the healthy and MS cohorts, from around 1,100 published viral clones and from other ImmuneACCESS disease sequences. Clones were called with MiXCR by TCRdb after fastp trimmed the public reads at Q25, and only in-frame beta chains were retained. For every CDR3 protein sequence, its rows merge into one entry that carries the most common genes and DNA. These V and J calls originate from TCRdb's pipeline instead of the authors' own analysis. Here the sample has hundreds of thousands of distinct CDR3 sequences; about 94% occur a single time. The ten largest clones capture 0.15% to 0.2% of the sample.

The CDR3 sequence holds 12 residues, the cysteine and phenylalanine included. This entry keeps only the CDR3 DNA: 36 bases, framed from base 1. The germline V gene encodes CDR1 MNHEY and CDR2 SVGEGT. The junction shows trimming of 5 bases on V and 3 bases on J, plus 8 bases between the germline ends. Concerning this clonotype itself: It has no known antigen specificity. The input lacks base qualities; no much larger clone sits a single base away.

On the study overall, not on this receptor specifically: The TCR sequencing and HLA analysis was acknowledged to have included a relatively small number of individuals. In the CD4+ T cell repertoire of Susac syndrome patients, clonal expansion was not detected.

The TCR sequence derives from a human donor with Susac syndrome. The sequenced sample consisted of CD4+ T cells from PBMCs. The rearrangement combines TRBV6-2 or TRBV6-3 with TRBJ2-7; the D region possibly corresponds to TRBD2 (6 bases align). In nucleotides, the sequence is TGTGCCAGCAGTGGAGGGTACTACGAGCAGTACTTC. This gives the protein CASSGGYYEQYF.